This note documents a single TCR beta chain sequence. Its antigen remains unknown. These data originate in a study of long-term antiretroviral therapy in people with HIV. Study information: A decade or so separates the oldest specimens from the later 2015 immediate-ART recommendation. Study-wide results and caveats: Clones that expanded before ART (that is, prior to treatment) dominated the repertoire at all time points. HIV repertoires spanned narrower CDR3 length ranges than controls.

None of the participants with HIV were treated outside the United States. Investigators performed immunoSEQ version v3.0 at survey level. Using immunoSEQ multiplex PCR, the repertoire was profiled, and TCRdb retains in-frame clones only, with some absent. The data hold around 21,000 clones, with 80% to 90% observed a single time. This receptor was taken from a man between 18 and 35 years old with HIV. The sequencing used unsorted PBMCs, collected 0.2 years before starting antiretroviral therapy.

The CDR3 reads CASSLSRDGYEQYF. Written as DNA, the CDR3 is TGTGCCAGCAGTCTGAGCAGGGATGGCTACGAGCAGTACTTC. This sequence joins TRBV28 and TRBJ2-7, with a possible D match to TRBD1 (5 bases). The germline V gene encodes CDR1 MDHEN and CDR2 SYDVKM. V was trimmed by 5 bases and J by 3 bases, leaving 14 bases between them. The CDR3 totals 14 residues.